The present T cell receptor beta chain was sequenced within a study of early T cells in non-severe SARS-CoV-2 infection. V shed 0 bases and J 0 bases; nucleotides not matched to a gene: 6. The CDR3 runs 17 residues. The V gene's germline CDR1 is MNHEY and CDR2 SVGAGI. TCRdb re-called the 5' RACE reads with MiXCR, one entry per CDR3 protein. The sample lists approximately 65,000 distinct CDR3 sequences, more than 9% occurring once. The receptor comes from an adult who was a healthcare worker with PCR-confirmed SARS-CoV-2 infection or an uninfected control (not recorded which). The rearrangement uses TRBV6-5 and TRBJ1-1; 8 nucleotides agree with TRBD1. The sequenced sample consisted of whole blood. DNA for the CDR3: TGTGCCAGCAGTTACTCGGTTTTGGACAGGGTGAACACTGAAGCTTTCTTT. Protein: CASSYSVLDRVNTEAFF.